Below are 8 T cell receptor beta chains sequenced from a single sample in a study of cytomegalovirus exposure and HLA in healthy donors. The PCR ran on 60 Vbeta and 13 Jbeta primers. Here immunoSEQ multiplex PCR was the method, and the copy in TCRdb shows in-frame clones only, minus some. The sample holds around 130,000 clones, around 86% seen once. Sequencing was performed on PBMCs. The receptors stem from a man aged 25-45 years in good health and CMV-seronegative.

The rearrangement links TRBV4-2 to TRBJ2-2; D call uncertain. Germline V lookup: CDR1 LGHNA, CDR2 YNFKEQ. CDR3 length equals 14 residues. Trimming removed 0 bases at V and 4 bases at J, with 6 bases between. Here the CDR3 DNA reads TGTGCCAGCAGCCAAGAGGCTCGCACCGGGGAGCTGTTTTTT. Amino acids: CASSQEARTGELFF.

Comment on this clone: The junction differs from germline at one of its ends, possibly a read error. The chain joins TRBV30 to TRBJ2-4, with a tentative D call TRBD2 (5 bases). CDR1 and CDR2 (germline): GTSNPN, SVGIG (reference sequence). The CDR3 covers 13 residues. The CDR3 bases are TGTGCCTGGAGTGAGGGATCGGGAAACAGTCAGTACTTC. This codes for CAWSEGSGNSQYF.

This chain links TRBV6-1 with TRBJ2-7, with 10 bases identical to TRBD2. CDR1 and CDR2 from the germline V gene are MNHNS and SASEGT. The CDR3 covers 15 residues. Trimming removed 3 bases from V and 4 bases from J; junction bases left unmatched: 6. The CDR3 DNA reads TGTGCCAGCAGTGATATAGGACTAGCGGTTTACGAGCAGTACTTC. Amino acid sequence: CASSDIGLAVYEQYF.

The DNA of the CDR3 is TGTGCCAGCACCCCGGGAACAGATACGCAGTATTTT. Protein product: CASTPGTDTQYF. The rearrangement links TRBV6-6 to TRBJ2-3; tentative D call: TRBD2 (5 bases). The germline V gene has CDR1 MNHNY and CDR2 SVGAGI (reference sequence). The germline V and J ends were trimmed by 7 bases and 3 bases, with 8 bases remaining between them. The CDR3 covers 12 residues.

This chain joins TRBV19 and TRBJ2-1, with 7 bases aligning to TRBD1. CDR1 LNHDA and CDR2 SQIVND come from the germline V gene (reference sequence). V lost 4 bases and J lost 5; bases outside the gene matches: 11. CDR3 length: 16 amino acids. The CDR3 reads CASSKSRDRKNNEQFF. In nucleotides, the CDR3 is TGTGCCAGTAGTAAAAGTAGGGACAGAAAGAACAATGAGCAGTTCTTC.

The chain couples TRBV30 to TRBJ1-5; D is perhaps TRBD1 (5 bases). Deletions cut 2 bases from V and 2 bases from J, with 7 bases between. This CDR3 region has 13 residues. Per the germline V gene, CDR1 is GTSNPN and CDR2 is SVGIG (reference sequence). For the CDR3, the DNA is TGTGCCTGGAGTACGGGGGGCAATCAGCCCCAGCATTTT. It is translated as CAWSTGGNQPQHF.

This chain links TRBV6-5 with TRBJ2-1; TRBD2 agrees at 8 bases. Germline loops: CDR1 MNHEY, CDR2 SVGAGI. This CDR3 region has 13 residues. The junction had 9 bases not matched to a gene; V was cut back by 7 bases and J by 10 bases. CDR3 residues: CASNKAGVREQFF. The CDR3 nucleotides read TGTGCCAGCAATAAAGCGGGGGTCCGGGAGCAGTTCTTC.

This chain uses TRBV15 with TRBJ1-1; 12 bases are shared with TRBD1. Trimming removed 3 bases from V and 6 bases from J; junction bases left unmatched: 2. The CDR3 contains 14 residues. Germline V gene lookup returns CDR1 LNHNV and CDR2 YYDKDF (reference sequence). The CDR3 nucleotides read TGTGCCACCAGCAGGGGACAGGGGGCGGCTGAAGCTTTCTTT. It yields the protein CATSRGQGAAEAFF.